These 6 T cell receptor beta chains were all obtained from the same sample, sequenced in a study of T-cell reconstitution after alpha-beta-depleted transplantation in children. Unique molecular identifiers were used to barcode this TCRbeta library. Via MiXCR, TCRdb re-called the PCR reads, giving one row per CDR3 protein. The sample gives 800,000 to 1,000,000 distinct CDR3 sequences, about 29% of which show up once; around 30% is in the top ten. This material consisted of PBMCs, mostly from graft donor cells, taken 360 days after TCRalphabeta/CD19-depleted stem cell transplant. These receptors all come from a boy younger than two who had a stem cell transplant for SCID, so the T cells may come from the graft donor.

The chain has TRBV20-1 and TRBJ2-5; D ambiguous. Germline CDR1 and CDR2: DFQATT and SNEGSKA (reference sequence). V was shortened by 5 bases and J by 5 bases, with 15 bases between the two germline ends. The CDR3 contains 13 residues. CDR3 in amino acids: CSAVGSNLETQYF. The CDR3 DNA sequence: TGCAGTGCTGTAGGGTCTAATCTGGAGACCCAGTACTTC.

This clonotype was detected once. This chain joins TRBV28 and TRBJ1-5; D call uncertain. CDR1 is MDHEN, CDR2 SYDVKM, per germline. Trimming stripped 8 bases from V and 2 bases from J, with 13 bases between. This CDR3 region has 14 residues. In DNA form, the CDR3 reads TGTGCCAGCCACGGCCAGGCAGGCAATCAGCCCCAGCATTTT. Its translation is CASHGQAGNQPQHF.

The CDR3 sequence: CASNRGIYEQYF. The CDR3 DNA sequence: TGTGCCAGCAACAGGGGAATATACGAGCAGTACTTC. The rearrangement uses TRBV28 and TRBJ2-7; 7 nucleotides agree with TRBD1. Germline V gene data show CDR1 as MDHEN and CDR2 as SYDVKM. CDR3 length equals 12 residues. J lost 4 bases, V lost 7 bases, and 4 bases had no gene match.

This clonotype came up a few times. CDR3 amino acids: CASSLGAGLAGGSLNEQFF. CDR3 bases: TGTGCCAGCAGTTTGGGAGCAGGACTAGCGGGGGGATCGTTGAATGAGCAGTTCTTC. This sequence joins TRBV28 and TRBJ2-1; 14 positions agree with TRBD2. This CDR3 comprises 19 residues. Germline CDR1 is MDHEN and CDR2 is SYDVKM. Unmatched junction bases numbered 14, after V lost 3 bases and J lost 7 bases. Full variable domain (missing parts from reference TRBV28 and TRBJ2-1): DVKVTQSSRYLVKRTGEKVFLECVQDMDHENMFWYRQDPGLGLRLIYFSYDVKMKEKGDIPEGYSVSREKKERFSLILESASTNQTSMYLCASSLGAGLAGGSLNEQFFGPGTRLTVL.

This clonotype was observed a few times. The chain uses TRBV9 and TRBJ2-5; 7 bases are shared with TRBD1. The CDR3 length is 14 residues. CDR1 and CDR2 from the germline V gene are SGDLS and YYNGEE. V shed 3 bases and J 5 bases; nucleotides not matched to a gene: 7. Written as DNA, the CDR3 is TGTGCCAGCAGCGGGGGACAGTACGGGGAGACCCAGTACTTC. Protein product: CASSGGQYGETQYF.

This clonotype was seen more than once but under ten times. The chain links TRBV5-1 to TRBJ2-4; tentatively, D is TRBD2 (6 bases). This CDR3 is 17 amino acids long. The ends were cut back, 4 bases at V and 0 bases at J, with 17 bases in the middle. Germline CDR1 and CDR2: SGHRS and YFSETQ. CDR3 DNA sequence: TGCGCCAGCAGCCATTCCGACGGGGGACTAGCCAAAAACATTCAGTACTTC. Its protein product is CASSHSDGGLAKNIQYF.